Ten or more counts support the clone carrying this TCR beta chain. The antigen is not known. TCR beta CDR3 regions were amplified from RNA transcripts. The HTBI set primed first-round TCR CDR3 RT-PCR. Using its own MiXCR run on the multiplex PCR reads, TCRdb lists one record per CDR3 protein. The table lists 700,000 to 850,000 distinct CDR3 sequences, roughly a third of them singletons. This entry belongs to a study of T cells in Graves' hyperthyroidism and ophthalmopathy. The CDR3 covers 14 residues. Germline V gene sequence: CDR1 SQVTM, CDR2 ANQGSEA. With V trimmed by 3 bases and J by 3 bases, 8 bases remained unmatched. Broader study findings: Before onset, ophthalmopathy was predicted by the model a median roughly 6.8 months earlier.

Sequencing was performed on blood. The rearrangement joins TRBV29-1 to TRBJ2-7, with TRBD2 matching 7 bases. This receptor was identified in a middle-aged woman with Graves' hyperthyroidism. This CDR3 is CSVDGLAENYEQYF. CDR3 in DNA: TGCAGCGTTGATGGTCTAGCGGAAAACTACGAGCAGTACTTC.